The present T cell receptor (beta chain) was sequenced within a study of blood T cells in healthy people across ages. A few counts support this clonotype. Trimming left V 5 bases short and J 4 bases short, with 12 bases between. The CDR3 runs 14 residues. Germline CDR1 reads LNHDA; CDR2 reads SQIVND (reference sequence). Next came a second PCR, run for about 6 to 12 cycles, which used a sample-barcoded 5' primer along with a J-beta primer mix. TCRdb reprocessed the 5' RACE reads via MiXCR and lists one record per CDR3 protein. The data hold over 450,000 distinct CDR3 sequences, with under 30% observed a single time. The same sample was also used in a study of T cells of mothers and their children. That report adds: There were no persistent microchimeric T cell clones detected.

The clonotype originates from a boy younger than 18 in good health. The sequencing sample was made of blood. This rearrangement joins TRBV19 to TRBJ2-1, with D maybe TRBD2 (5 bases). CDR3 nucleotides: TGTGCCAGTAGTCCTAACGGGGATTACAATGAGCAGTTCTTC. This translates into CASSPNGDYNEQFF.